This T cell receptor (beta chain) is drawn from a study of blood T cells in healthy people across ages. This clonotype came up a few times. Germline V CDR1 and CDR2: MDHEN, SYDVKM. This CDR3 has 15 residues. V lost 3 bases and J lost 5, with 13 bases in between. Primed by a sample-barcoded 5' primer and a J-beta primer mix, a second PCR proceeded for 7 to 11 cycles. TCRdb itself ran the 5' RACE reads through MiXCR, one entry per CDR3 protein. In the table there are fewer than 800,000 distinct CDR3 sequences, under 25% of which are singletons. This receptor was identified in a man in his 70s in good health. Sequenced input: blood. The rearrangement joins TRBV28 to TRBJ2-2; D tentatively reads TRBD1 or TRBD2 (5 bases each). CDR3 DNA: TGTGCCAGCAGTTTCCCGGGACCACAAACCGGGGAGCTGTTTTTT. It yields the protein CASSFPGPQTGELFF.